The clone carrying this T cell receptor (beta chain) was picked up many times. As to time point: patch test 2, 6 weeks after DPC sensitization. Specified treatment: therapeutic diphenylcyclopropenone sensitization with weekly scalp DPC. Researchers sampled blood before each patch test went on. TCRdb recomputed calls from the RACE reads with MiXCR, one row per CDR3 protein. The sample carries some 79,000 distinct CDR3 sequences, more than 9% recorded once. This record belongs to a study of human T cells and chemical hapten exposure. Study in general: Slight differences in pooled library volume were the main source of varying TCR yields across samples.

Germline V lookup: CDR1 LNHNV, CDR2 YYDKDF (reference sequence). V lost 5 bases to trimming and J lost 3 bases, with 22 bases between them. The CDR3 totals 18 residues. Sequencing used whole blood, obtained in connection with sensitization to the hapten diphenylcyclopropenone (DPC). This receptor was obtained from a woman in her 50s with alopecia areata. Some clones in this sample may be carry-over from other donors' samples. The genes are TRBV15 and TRBJ2-2, with D perhaps TRBD1 or TRBD2 (6 bases each). The CDR3 is CATSPGASGVVDTGELFF. CDR3 DNA sequence: TGTGCCACCAGCCCGGGGGCCTCCGGGGTCGTCGACACCGGGGAGCTGTTTTTT.